Shown below are 16 T cell receptor beta chains from a single sample sequenced in a study of shared clonotypes between healthy human individuals. Clones were sequenced by immunoSEQ multiplex PCR, and TCRdb holds only the in-frame ones, with some missing. The sample contains around 1 million clones, less than 85% of which appear only once. The sample was memory CD4+ T cells sorted from blood. This sample's subset: CD45RA-negative fraction. The source of these receptors is a man between 18 and 35 years old in good health.

This clone was detected only a few times. The rearrangement uses TRBV9 and TRBJ1-1; the D is unclear. CDR1 is SGDLS, CDR2 YYNGEE, per germline. Trimming left V 3 bases short and J 0 bases short, with 12 bases between. The CDR3 loop spans 15 amino acids. CDR3 bases: TGTGCCAGCAGCGGACGATCCTCCCTGAACACTGAAGCTTTCTTT. It encodes CASSGRSSLNTEAFF.

This rearrangement joins TRBV5-4 to TRBJ2-3; TRBD1 might be the D (5 bases). The CDR3 extends over 13 amino acids. V was shortened by 5 bases and J by 4 bases, with 11 bases between the two germline ends. Germline CDR1 reads SGHNT; CDR2 reads YYREEE (reference sequence). Here the CDR3 DNA reads TGTGCCAGCAGTTTCAAGGGGCCAGATACGCAGTATTTT. Translated: CASSFKGPDTQYF.

The chain is built from TRBV27 and TRBJ1-4; 7 bases are shared with TRBD1. Per germline, CDR1 MNHEY and CDR2 SMNVEV (reference sequence). Trimming cost V 5 bases and J 0 bases; bases outside gene matches: 12. The CDR3 is made up of 18 amino acids. In DNA, the CDR3 is TGTGCCAGCAGTCCGCGACAGGGCCCCCAAACAACTAATGAAAAACTGTTTTTT. Translated, it gives CASSPRQGPQTTNEKLFF.

The rearrangement joins TRBV9 to TRBJ1-1; TRBD1 matches 7 bases. Germline CDR1 and CDR2: SGDLS and YYNGEE. Unmatched junction bases numbered 3, after V lost 1 base and J lost 9 bases. The CDR3 loop spans 12 amino acids. CDR3 nucleotides: TGTGCCAGCAGCGTATCAGGGGGGAAAGCTTTCTTT. The encoded protein is CASSVSGGKAFF.

A few counts support this clone. The chain recombines TRBV5-1 with TRBJ2-3, with a possible D match to TRBD1 (6 bases). Per the germline V gene, CDR1 is SGHRS and CDR2 is YFSETQ. The CDR3 is 13 amino acids. V was trimmed by 4 bases and J by 3 bases, leaving 9 bases between them. The CDR3 loop reads CASSRGQTDTQYF. The CDR3 DNA follows: TGCGCCAGCAGCCGTGGACAGACAGATACGCAGTATTTT. Based on the CDR3 plus reference TRBV5-1 and TRBJ2-3, the full variable domain is KAGVTQTPRYLIKTRGQQVTLSCSPISGHRSVSWYQQTPGQGLQFLFEYFSETQRNKGNFPGRFSGRQFSNSRSEMNVSTLELGDSALYLCASSRGQTDTQYFGPGTRLTVL.

This chain links TRBV5-1 with TRBJ1-4, with D uncertain. The V and J ends lost 2 bases and 0 bases respectively, with 14 bases between them. Germline CDR1 reads SGHRS; CDR2 reads YFSETQ. The CDR3 runs to 17 residues. CDR3 DNA sequence: TGCGCCAGCAGCTTTGGAACTACTTCTGCAACTAATGAAAAACTGTTTTTT. Residues: CASSFGTTSATNEKLFF.

Regarding this clone: This sample includes further DNA sequences coding for the same CDR3. The V call is TRBV5-1, the J call TRBJ2-1; 13 bases match TRBD2. Unmatched junction bases numbered 2, after V lost 0 bases and J lost 5 bases. Per the germline V gene, CDR1 is SGHRS and CDR2 is YFSETQ. This CDR3 is 16 amino acids long. CDR3 amino acids: CASSLGGLAGNNEQFF. The CDR3 DNA is TGCGCCAGCAGCTTGGGGGGACTAGCGGGAAACAATGAGCAGTTCTTC.

The rearrangement joins TRBV27 to TRBJ2-7; D possibly corresponds to TRBD2 (7 bases). Trimming pared 3 bases from V and 4 bases from J, leaving 16 bases between. The germline V gene has CDR1 MNHEY and CDR2 SMNVEV (reference sequence). This CDR3 contains 15 residues. CDR3 nucleotides: TGTGCCAGCAGTTTCTTACAGGGAGGGCATTACGAGCAGTACTTC. This codes for CASSFLQGGHYEQYF.

The chain employs TRBV5-4 and TRBJ2-2, with D perhaps matching TRBD1 (7 bases). Looked up from germline, CDR1 is SGHNT and CDR2 is YYREEE (reference sequence). V lost 4 bases and J lost 5, with 15 bases in between. CDR3 size: 15 residues. The CDR3 spells CASSPGGGRTGELFF. The CDR3 DNA follows: TGTGCCAGCAGCCCAGGAGGGGGCAGGACCGGGGAGCTGTTTTTT.

As for this clone: Other nucleotide sequences from this sample produce the same CDR3. The V and J genes are TRBV10-3 and TRBJ2-7; D unclear. The germline gives CDR1 ENHRY, CDR2 SYGVKD. The length of the CDR3 is 12 residues. V was trimmed by 2 bases and J by 4 bases, leaving 6 bases between them. CDR3 DNA: TGTGCCATCAGTGAGCGACCATACGAGCAGTACTTC. It specifies CAISERPYEQYF.

The V and J genes are TRBV2 and TRBJ2-1; 8 nucleotides line up with TRBD2. The CDR3 is 18 residues long. V dropped 9 bases and J dropped 7; count of bases not matched to a gene: 23. Germline values: CDR1 SNHLY, CDR2 FYNNEI. CDR3 bases: TGTGCCAGACGCCTCGCAGGAGGAGCGGGAGTGGCCCGAAATGAGCAGTTCTTC. Protein: CARRLAGGAGVARNEQFF.

As DNA, the CDR3 is TGTGCCAGCAGCTTCGACAGGGGTGTCTACGAGCAGTACTTC. Protein: CASSFDRGVYEQYF. The chain is built from TRBV5-4 and TRBJ2-7; 8 bases line up with TRBD1. CDR3 size: 14 residues. Germline CDR1 is SGHNT and CDR2 is YYREEE (reference sequence). J was trimmed by 3 bases and V by 2 bases; bases with no gene match: 4.

The rearrangement joins TRBV18 to TRBJ2-6, with D possibly TRBD1 on 6 matching bases. V dropped 3 bases and J dropped 2 bases, with 11 bases sitting between them. CDR1 is KGHSH and CDR2 is LQKENI in the germline V gene. This CDR3 has 16 amino acids. The CDR3, as DNA: TGTGCCAGCTCACCGGGAACAGGGACTGGGGCCAACGTCCTGACTTTC. Translating it yields CASSPGTGTGANVLTF.

This clone has more than one count but fewer than ten. This chain uses TRBV19 with TRBJ2-7; no reliable D call. V lost 5 bases to trimming and J lost 7 bases, with 9 bases between them. From germline, CDR1 is LNHDA and CDR2 SQIVND (reference sequence). This CDR3 contains 11 residues. The chain's CDR3 is CASSWHPEQYF. As DNA, the CDR3 is TGTGCCAGTAGTTGGCACCCAGAGCAGTACTTC.

As DNA, the CDR3 is TGTGCCAGCAGCTTCAATACAAAGACAGTTGAAGCTTTCTTT. Encoded protein: CASSFNTKTVEAFF. The chain couples TRBV7-2 to TRBJ1-1, with a tentative D call TRBD1 (5 bases). V lost 3 bases and J 7 bases, leaving 15 bases between the germline ends. The CDR3 is made up of 14 amino acids. The germline gives CDR1 SGHTA, CDR2 FQGNSA.

The J gene is TRBJ1-5, the V gene TRBV18, with TRBD1 matching 10 bases. The CDR3 sequence is 14 residues long. Germline V gives CDR1 KGHSH, CDR2 LQKENI. V shed 3 bases and J 6 bases; nucleotides not matched to a gene: 2. The DNA for the CDR3 is TGTGCCAGCTCACCCGGGACAGGGGCTCAGCCCCAGCATTTT. This translates into CASSPGTGAQPQHF.